What follows is one TCR beta chain and its context. The data were obtained in a study of PD-1 blockade in classical Hodgkin lymphoma. V was cut by 5 bases and J by 2 bases, with 10 bases left in between. In germline, CDR1 is SGHVS, CDR2 FNYEAQ. This CDR3 spans 13 amino acids. The time point was: cycle 4 day 1 (C4D1), after 6 weeks of nivolumab. With no exception, relapse followed autologous stem cell transplantation in all patients, and brentuximab vedotin exposure varied. The protocol was immunoSEQ multiplex PCR, while the TCRdb copy is restricted to in-frame clones and leaves out a portion. The profile shows about 64,000 clones, about 92% of them singletons.

Sequencing was performed on peripheral blood mononuclear cells (PBMCs), taken before the fourth cycle of nivolumab. The clonotype originates from a human donor with classical Hodgkin lymphoma. This chain connects TRBV7-6 to TRBJ2-7; D is possibly TRBD2 (7 bases). CDR3 region: CASSQRDTYEQYF. The CDR3 DNA reads TGTGCCAGCAGCCAGCGGGACACCTACGAGCAGTACTTC. The full variable domain, its missing parts supplied by reference TRBV7-6 and TRBJ2-7, is GAGVSQSPRYKVTKRGQDVALRCDPISGHVSLYWYRQALGQGPEFLTYFNYEAQQDKSGLPNDRFSAERPEGSISTLTIQRTEQRDSAMYRCASSQRDTYEQYFGPGTRLTVT.